The clone carrying this T cell receptor beta chain was counted many times. Alpha- and beta-chain coverage of first-strand cDNA came from TRAV- and TRBV-specific primers. With a V-primer adapter and a constant-region primer, TCRs were amplified for roughly 18 PCR cycles. TCRdb recomputed calls from the reads with MiXCR, one row per CDR3 protein. In the table there are 70,000 to 95,000 distinct CDR3 sequences, roughly 19% of which are singletons. The source of the sample is a study of low-dose radiotherapy and immunotherapy resistance in tumors. Study as a whole: Cohort 1 received 0.5 Gy per fraction every 2 weeks, totaling 6.5 Gy.

Germline trimming cut 6 bases from V and 7 bases from J; bases unmatched to any gene: 8. The germline V gene encodes CDR1 MNHEY and CDR2 SMNVEV (reference sequence). The CDR3 runs to 14 residues. Time point indicated: before trial treatment. Patients with advanced, tumor-infiltrating lymphocyte-negative solid tumors were eligible. This TCR was recovered from a male donor with prostate cancer. The sequences come from PBMCs, collected before treatment. This chain connects TRBV27 to TRBJ2-4; 8 bases line up with TRBD1. CDR3 region: CASRIQGAGNIQYF. Here the CDR3 DNA reads TGTGCCAGCAGGATTCAGGGGGCAGGGAACATTCAGTACTTC.